In its sample, the clone carrying this T cell receptor beta chain was seen a few times. The antigen remains unidentified. Germline loops: CDR1 SGDLS, CDR2 YYNGEE. There are 21 residues in the CDR3. J lost 1 base, V lost 2 bases, and 18 bases had no gene match. Tagging with unique molecular identifiers was a feature of the TCR beta cDNA libraries. About 500,000 cDNA molecules were obtained per 1 to 10 million input T cells. Each CDR3 protein is one row after TCRdb ran MiXCR on the PCR reads. The repertoire holds over 700,000 distinct CDR3 sequences, 25% to 30% seen once, with approximately 0.6% in the top ten. The data belong to a study of post-analysis software for immune sequencing data. General study results and limits: The normalized Chao1 diversity of multiple sclerosis patients was significantly lower than that of controls. Controls had lower frequencies than patients of about 5 TRBV segments, which included TRBV5-6, TRBV5-1 and TRBV20-1.

The TCR comes from a girl aged 5 to 17 with multiple sclerosis. This rearrangement joins TRBV9 to TRBJ2-1; 10 bases are a match to TRBD2. Sequencing used blood. The CDR3 here is CASSVDYPGLAISPSYNEQFF. The CDR3 nucleotides read TGTGCCAGCAGCGTGGATTATCCGGGACTAGCGATATCGCCTTCCTACAATGAGCAGTTCTTC.